This TCR beta chain was recovered during a study of blood T cell repertoires in COVID-19. Method: immunoSEQ multiplex PCR; TCRdb's copy keeps in-frame clones and lacks some. The table lists about 150,000 clones, approximately 87% of them singletons. CDR3 size: 11 residues. Germline CDR1 and CDR2: ENHRY and SYGVKD. V was cut by 5 bases and J by 7 bases, with 8 bases left in between. The V call is TRBV10-3, the J call TRBJ1-2; the D is unclear. This TCR was sampled from a human donor in a cohort sampled during active COVID-19. The sequencing sample was made of peripheral blood. The CDR3 DNA is TGTGCCATCAGTCCGGGGTTTGGCTACACCTTC. Its protein product is CAISPGFGYTF.